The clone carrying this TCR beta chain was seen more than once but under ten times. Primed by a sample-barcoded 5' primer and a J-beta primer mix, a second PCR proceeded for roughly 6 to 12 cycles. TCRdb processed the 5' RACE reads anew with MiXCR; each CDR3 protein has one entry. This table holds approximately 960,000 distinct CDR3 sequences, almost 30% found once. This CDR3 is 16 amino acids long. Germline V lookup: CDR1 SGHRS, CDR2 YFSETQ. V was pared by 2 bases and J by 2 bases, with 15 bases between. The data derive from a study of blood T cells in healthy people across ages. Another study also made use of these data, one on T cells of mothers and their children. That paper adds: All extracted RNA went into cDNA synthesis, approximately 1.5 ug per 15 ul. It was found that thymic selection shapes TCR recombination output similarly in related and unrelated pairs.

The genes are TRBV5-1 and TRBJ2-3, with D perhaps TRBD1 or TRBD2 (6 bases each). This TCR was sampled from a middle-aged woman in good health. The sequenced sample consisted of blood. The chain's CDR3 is CASSFVGGSNTDTQYF. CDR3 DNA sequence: TGCGCCAGCAGCTTTGTAGGGGGGAGTAACACAGATACGCAGTATTTT.